The T cell receptor beta chain under discussion was sequenced for a study of response to subunit inactivated influenza vaccine. TCRdb reanalysed the RT-PCR reads using MiXCR and keeps one entry per CDR3 protein. The data hold around 200,000 distinct CDR3 sequences, with over 13% observed a single time. In germline, CDR1 is SGHAT, CDR2 FQDESV (reference sequence). V was trimmed by 5 bases and J by 1 base, leaving 11 bases between them. CDR3 length: 14 residues. Ten or more counts support this clonotype. The input for sequencing was CD8+ T cells sorted from PBMCs, taken about 5 days after vaccination. The TCR sequence derives from a man aged 50 to 60 who received an inactivated influenza vaccine. This chain links TRBV11-1 with TRBJ2-5; D is perhaps TRBD1 (5 bases). CDR3 nucleotide sequence: TGTGCCAGCAGCCTGTTGGGGCCCCAAGAGACCCAGTACTTC. Protein product: CASSLLGPQETQYF.